These 16 T cell receptor beta chains were sequenced from one sample in a study of chemoradiotherapy in HPV16-positive cancers. Sequenced by immunoSEQ multiplex PCR; TCRdb stores in-frame clones only, minus some. The data contain approximately 58,000 clones, roughly 90% of them seen just once; the ten biggest clones take up less than 3.5%. Material: blood, obtained from a patient who underwent chemoradiotherapy. These receptors were taken from a human donor with HPV-associated anogenital cancer.

This rearrangement joins TRBV4-3 to TRBJ2-5, with 8 bases aligning to TRBD2. Gene TRBJ2-7 matches the end of the DNA better, so the J call may be wrong. Per germline, CDR1 LGHNA and CDR2 YSLEER. This CDR3 is 19 amino acids long. The CDR3 loop reads CASSQGVQWREEPSYEQYF. In DNA, the CDR3 is TGCGCCAGCAGCCAAGGAGTGCAGTGGCGGGAGGAACCATCCTACGAGCAGTACTTC.

The J gene is TRBJ1-2, the V gene TRBV5-4, with TRBD1 matching over 7 bases. V lost 3 bases and J lost 2; bases outside the gene matches: 4. Germline V gene lookup returns CDR1 SGHNT and CDR2 YYREEE (reference sequence). This CDR3 comprises 14 residues. The CDR3 loop reads CASSSGQQNYGYTF. For the CDR3, the DNA is TGTGCCAGCAGCTCGGGACAGCAAAACTATGGCTACACCTTC.

CDR3 sequence: CASSLATSGATPYEQYF. The CDR3 DNA reads as TGTGCCAGCAGCTTGGCTACTAGCGGGGCCACTCCCTACGAGCAGTACTTC. This chain connects TRBV7-2 to TRBJ2-7, with 10 bases aligning to TRBD2. Germline V gene data show CDR1 as SGHTA and CDR2 as FQGNSA. V shed 3 bases and J 2 bases; nucleotides not matched to a gene: 10. This CDR3 region has 17 residues.

This chain uses TRBV7-9 with TRBJ2-3, with D unresolved. Trimming pared 6 bases from V and 2 bases from J, leaving 9 bases between. From germline, CDR1 is SEHNR and CDR2 FQNEAQ (reference sequence). This CDR3 comprises 13 residues. DNA for the CDR3: TGTGCCAGCAGTCCTGAAGCCACAGATACGCAGTATTTT. This gives the protein CASSPEATDTQYF.

The chain has TRBV7-9 and TRBJ2-1; TRBD2 matches 11 bases. Trimming cost V 5 bases and J 7 bases; bases outside gene matches: 16. CDR3 length: 18 residues. CDR1 is SEHNR, CDR2 FQNEAQ, per germline (reference sequence). As DNA, the CDR3 is TGTGCCAGCAGCCCAAGCCCCGTAGCGGGAGGGCCGCGAAATGAGCAGTTCTTC. Amino acids: CASSPSPVAGGPRNEQFF.

The CDR3 protein is CSVDRGGYNTETQYF. The CDR3 DNA sequence: TGCAGCGTTGATCGCGGGGGGTATAACACGGAGACCCAGTACTTC. The rearrangement uses TRBV29-1 and TRBJ2-5; 8 bases are shared with TRBD2. Germline CDR1 and CDR2: SQVTM and ANQGSEA. CDR3 length: 15 amino acids. V shed 3 bases and J 5 bases; nucleotides not matched to a gene: 11. The whole variable domain, remainder taken from reference TRBV29-1 and TRBJ2-5, is SAVISQKPSRDICQRGTSLTIQCQVDSQVTMMFWYRQQPGQSLTLIATANQGSEATYESGFVIDKFPISRPNLTFSTLTVSNMSPEDSSIYLCSVDRGGYNTETQYFGPGTRLLVL.

The J gene is TRBJ1-6, the V gene TRBV30; D is ambiguous. Trimming took 0 bases from V and 6 from J, leaving 15 bases between them. Germline loops: CDR1 GTSNPN, CDR2 SVGIG (reference sequence). This CDR3 comprises 16 residues. This CDR3 reads CAWSVRSGRINSPLHF. CDR3 nucleotides: TGTGCCTGGAGTGTACGGTCTGGCAGGATTAATTCACCCCTCCACTTT. Based on the CDR3 plus reference TRBV30 and TRBJ1-6, the full variable domain is SQTIHQWPATLVQPVGSPLSLECTVEGTSNPNLYWYRQAAGRGLQLLFYSVGIGQISSEVPQNLSASRPQDRQFILSSKKLLLSDSGFYLCAWSVRSGRINSPLHFGNGTRLTVT.

V gene TRBV7-2 combines with J gene TRBJ2-7; D unclear. V was cut by 6 bases and J by 0 bases, with 15 bases left in between. There are 15 residues in the CDR3. Germline lookup yields CDR1 SGHTA and CDR2 FQGNSA. CDR3 bases: TGTGCCAGCAGTCAGACGTTGGCCAACTCCTACGAGCAGTACTTC. Its translation is CASSQTLANSYEQYF.

This chain uses TRBV6-1 with TRBJ1-6; 10 nucleotides line up with TRBD1. Germline V lookup: CDR1 MNHNS, CDR2 SASEGT. The CDR3 runs to 16 residues. The J segment lost 8 bases and the V segment lost 7 bases, leaving 11 bases of the junction unmatched. The CDR3 nucleotides are TGTGCCAGCACTAAAGCGGGACAGGGGTTTGATTCACCCCTCCACTTT. It is translated as CASTKAGQGFDSPLHF.

This rearrangement joins TRBV25-1 to TRBJ2-7; the D gene could be TRBD1 or TRBD2 (5 bases each). The V gene lost 6 bases and the J gene lost 6 bases, with 21 bases spanning the gap. This CDR3 comprises 15 residues. Germline loops: CDR1 MGHDK, CDR2 SYGVNS. The CDR3 nucleotides are TGTGCCAGCAGCTCTCCGGGACCGACGACGGGCGAGCAGTACTTC. Its protein product is CASSSPGPTTGEQYF.

The CDR3: CATSRDRTGGKFF. Written as DNA, the CDR3 is TGTGCCACCAGCAGAGATCGGACGGGAGGGAAGTTCTTC. The rearrangement joins TRBV15 to TRBJ2-1; TRBD2 matches at 8 bases. The CDR3 runs 13 residues. The V segment lost 0 bases and the J segment 14 bases; nucleotides outside the gene matches: 6. Germline V lookup: CDR1 LNHNV, CDR2 YYDKDF (reference sequence). The whole variable domain, remainder taken from reference TRBV15 and TRBJ2-1, is DAMVIQNPRYQVTQFGKPVTLSCSQTLNHNVMYWYQQKSSQAPKLLFHYYDKDFNNEADTPDNFQSRRPNTSFCFLDIRSPGLGDTAMYLCATSRDRTGGKFFGPGTRLTVL.

The rearrangement uses TRBV6-1 and TRBJ2-5; D may be TRBD1 (6 bases). V gave up 2 bases and J gave up 0 bases, with 16 bases separating them. Germline-derived CDR1 and CDR2 are MNHNS and SASEGT. This CDR3 contains 17 residues. The CDR3 spells CASSERSRGTNQETQYF. Written as DNA, the CDR3 is TGTGCCAGCAGTGAAAGGAGCAGGGGCACTAACCAAGAGACCCAGTACTTC.

The V gene is TRBV7-2, the J gene TRBJ2-1; a weak D match, TRBD2 (5 bases). The V gene's germline CDR1 is SGHTA and CDR2 FQGNSA. The V end was cut by 1 base, the J end by 6 bases, with 13 bases between. The CDR3 spans 15 residues. The CDR3 region is CASSLGRRTLNEQFF. The CDR3 DNA is TGTGCCAGCAGCTTAGGTAGGAGGACTCTCAATGAGCAGTTCTTC.

The rearrangement uses TRBV19 and TRBJ2-3; D gene uncertain. CDR1 and CDR2 (germline): LNHDA, SQIVND (reference sequence). V was pared by 5 bases and J by 5 bases, with 11 bases between. The CDR3 consists of 13 residues. The CDR3 reads CASSHPSGDTQYF. CDR3 bases: TGTGCCAGTAGTCACCCCTCGGGAGATACGCAGTATTTT. The complete variable domain, with remaining parts taken from reference TRBV19 and TRBJ2-3, reads DGGITQSPKYLFRKEGQNVTLSCEQNLNHDAMYWYRQDPGQGLRLIYYSQIVNDFQKGDIAEGYSVSREKKESFPLTVTSAQKNPTAFYLCASSHPSGDTQYFGPGTRLTVL.

The V and J genes are TRBV6-1 and TRBJ2-5, with 7 nucleotides matching TRBD1. V lost 1 base and J lost 8; bases outside the gene matches: 13. Per the germline V gene, CDR1 is MNHNS and CDR2 is SASEGT. The CDR3 runs to 16 residues. Here the CDR3 reads CASSEGGTVNPRTQYF. CDR3 sequence (DNA): TGTGCCAGCAGTGAAGGAGGGACAGTAAATCCACGCACCCAGTACTTC.

This rearrangement joins TRBV7-6 to TRBJ2-7, with 11 bases fitting TRBD2. The CDR3 totals 16 residues. Looked up from germline, CDR1 is SGHVS and CDR2 is FNYEAQ. The V and J ends lost 1 base and 6 bases, in that order; junction bases with no gene match: 8. CDR3 amino acids: CASSLEVTSGSGEQYF. For the CDR3, the DNA is TGTGCCAGCAGCTTAGAAGTTACTAGCGGGAGTGGCGAGCAGTACTTC. The complete variable domain, with remaining parts taken from reference TRBV7-6 and TRBJ2-7, reads GAGVSQSPRYKVTKRGQDVALRCDPISGHVSLYWYRQALGQGPEFLTYFNYEAQQDKSGLPNDRFSAERPEGSISTLTIQRTEQRDSAMYRCASSLEVTSGSGEQYFGPGTRLTVT.